This T cell receptor beta chain is drawn from a study of human T cells and chemical hapten exposure. Study in general: Donors were sensitized with 2% DPC on the upper inner arm.

TCRdb used MiXCR to reprocess the RACE reads, holding one entry per CDR3 protein. The table records about 190,000 distinct CDR3 sequences, roughly a quarter of them present only once. The germline gives CDR1 LGHNA, CDR2 YNFKEQ. The CDR3 has 14 amino acids. The V end was cut by 0 bases, the J end by 3 bases, with 9 bases between. Time point described: patch test 3, about 24 weeks after DPC sensitization. The sample's treatment: therapeutic diphenylcyclopropenone sensitization with weekly scalp DPC. The origin of this receptor is a woman between 40 and 55 years old with alopecia areata. Some clones in this sample may be carry-over from other donors' samples. The chain couples TRBV4-2 to TRBJ2-7, with D perhaps being TRBD1 or TRBD2 (5 bases each). The sequencing used whole blood, collected in connection with sensitization to the hapten diphenylcyclopropenone (DPC). The CDR3 bases are TGTGCCAGCAGCCAAGAGGGACCTTTCTACGAGCAGTACTTC. This sequence encodes CASSQEGPFYEQYF.